This T cell receptor (beta chain) emerged from a study of blood T cell repertoires in COVID-19. Looking at the study overall: There were acute and convalescent COVID-19 samples, and they came from the United States, Italy and Spain. PBMCs, B-cell-depleted T cells, or T cells provided the cDNA or gDNA that made up the material.

V dropped 6 bases and J dropped 1 base, with 15 bases sitting between them. Germline CDR1 reads MNHEY; CDR2 reads SVGAGI. The CDR3 runs 15 residues. In the study's own analysis: For nucleated cells, counts were estimated from reference gene primer amplification. Profiling relied on immunoSEQ multiplex PCR, and the TCRdb table lists in-frame clones only, not all of them. V and J calls and clone size are given by that table; D and trimming were obtained from the DNA. Among 390,000 or so clones, roughly 90% were seen once, and the ten largest hold around 1.4%. The rearrangement uses TRBV6-5 and TRBJ1-2; the D gene is possibly TRBD1 (6 bases). The sample taken for sequencing was peripheral blood. This TCR came from a woman aged 30 to 39 with active or convalescent COVID-19. CDR3 residues: CASSSREQGNYGYTF. CDR3 nucleotide sequence: TGTGCCAGCAGCTCAAGAGAACAGGGTAACTATGGCTACACCTTC.